The 20 T cell receptor beta chains reported below all come from one sample, sequenced in a study of blood T cells in healthy people across ages. A second PCR of about 7 to 11 cycles used a sample-barcoded 5' primer and a J-beta primer mix. MiXCR, applied by TCRdb to the 5' RACE reads, yields one record per CDR3 protein. This sample carries some 1.6 million distinct CDR3 sequences, approximately 32% of them seen once, and the ten largest clones take approximately 10%. Sequenced sample: blood. These receptors were collected from a woman in her twenties or thirties in good health.

The rearrangement links TRBV7-2 to TRBJ1-1; possible D gene TRBD1, 5 bases. V was cut by 4 bases and J by 4 bases, with 13 bases left in between. Per the germline V gene, CDR1 is SGHTA and CDR2 is FQGNSA. The CDR3 covers 14 residues. CDR3 residues: CASSSARRGTEAFF. In DNA form, the CDR3 reads TGTGCCAGCAGCTCAGCGCGAAGGGGCACTGAAGCTTTCTTT.

This chain uses TRBV7-2 with TRBJ2-7; 7 bases align to TRBD2. The CDR3 contains 14 residues. The J segment lost 2 bases and the V segment lost 5 bases, leaving 6 bases of the junction unmatched. From germline, CDR1 is SGHTA and CDR2 FQGNSA. Here the CDR3 DNA reads TGTGCCAGCAGCGATAGCGGGCCCGCCTACGAGCAGTACTTC. Protein: CASSDSGPAYEQYF.

This rearrangement joins TRBV25-1 to TRBJ2-3; 12 bases are shared with TRBD2. CDR1 and CDR2 (germline): MGHDK, SYGVNS. The CDR3 has 17 amino acids. With V trimmed by 1 base and J by 2 bases, 4 bases remained unmatched. The CDR3 loop reads CASSEWGTSGYTDTQYF. As DNA, the CDR3 is TGTGCCAGCAGTGAATGGGGGACTAGCGGGTACACAGATACGCAGTATTTT.

This clonotype has ten or more counts. One end of the junction fails to match germline, which may point to a read error. V usage is TRBV5-1 and J usage is TRBJ2-6; a weak D match, TRBD2 (5 bases). The CDR3 is 14 amino acids. In germline, CDR1 is SGHRS, CDR2 YFSETQ. The CDR3 DNA reads TGTGCCAGCAGTGAGGGCTCTGGGGCCAACGTCCTGACTTTC. Its protein product is CASSEGSGANVLTF.

A note on this clonotype: Possible read error: a much larger clone is one base away. The rearrangement uses TRBV12-3 or TRBV12-4 and TRBJ2-7; 7 positions match TRBD1. CDR3 length equals 14 residues. As DNA, the CDR3 is TGTACCAGCAGTTATAGGGACAGCTCCTACGAGCAGTACTTC. Translating gives CTSSYRDSSYEQYF.

The genes are TRBV10-3 and TRBJ1-2, with 8 bases lining up with TRBD1. The CDR3 sequence is 16 residues long. With V trimmed by 4 bases and J by 0 bases, 7 bases remained unmatched. The germline gives CDR1 ENHRY, CDR2 SYGVKD. The CDR3 here is CAISGDRRVPNYGYTF. The CDR3, as DNA: TGTGCCATCAGTGGGGACAGGAGGGTCCCTAACTATGGCTACACCTTC.

This clonotype was found a few times. The CDR3 DNA reads TGTGCCAGCTCCAAGGGACAGGGGCTCAATGGCTACACCTTC. It is translated as CASSKGQGLNGYTF. The genes are TRBV6-6 and TRBJ1-2; 10 bases line up with TRBD1. CDR3 length: 14 amino acids. Looked up from germline, CDR1 is MNHNY and CDR2 is SVGAGI (reference sequence). With 8 bases clipped from V and 6 bases from J, the junction kept 9 bases outside the gene matches.

This clonotype was detected only a few times. V usage is TRBV13 and J usage is TRBJ2-1; D is perhaps TRBD2 (6 bases). The CDR3 is 13 amino acids. Germline CDR1 and CDR2: PRHDT and FYEKMQ (reference sequence). Deletions cut 7 bases from V and 6 bases from J, with 13 bases between. The CDR3 is CASNLGGVNEQFF. CDR3 coding DNA: TGTGCCAGCAATTTAGGCGGGGTCAATGAGCAGTTCTTC.

This chain connects TRBV7-9 to TRBJ2-3; no firm D call. The CDR3 is made up of 13 amino acids. Germline CDR1 is SEHNR and CDR2 is FQNEAQ (reference sequence). Trimming took off 2 bases at V and 3 bases at J, with 6 bases between the two ends. CDR3 sequence reads: CASSLLETDTQYF. The DNA of the CDR3 is TGTGCCAGCAGCTTACTAGAGACAGATACGCAGTATTTT.

This clonotype was found a few times. The chain carries TRBV20-1 and TRBJ2-3, with 7 nucleotides matching TRBD2. Germline CDR1 and CDR2: DFQATT and SNEGSKA (reference sequence). V shed 0 bases, J shed 2 bases, and the junction held 8 bases outside the gene matches. The CDR3 is 16 amino acids. The CDR3 nucleotides read TGCAGTGCTAGAGATCCGTGGGGGAGGGCCACAGATACGCAGTATTTT. Encoded protein: CSARDPWGRATDTQYF.

This clonotype occurred once. A much more abundant neighbour one base away suggests this may be a read error. The chain uses TRBV4-1 and TRBJ2-4; a possible D gene is TRBD1 (6 bases). The germline gives CDR1 MGHRA, CDR2 YSYEKL. The CDR3 sequence is 14 residues long. The CDR3 loop reads CTSSPWTEINIQYF. The CDR3 region has the DNA TGCACCAGCAGCCCCTGGACAGAAATAAACATTCAGTACTTC.

This clonotype has just a few counts. The chain links TRBV28 to TRBJ1-5; possibly TRBD1 for D (6 bases). Germline V CDR1 and CDR2: MDHEN, SYDVKM. The CDR3 totals 14 residues. CDR3 sequence (DNA): TGTGCTGTGCCCCCCCGGACAGCAGGGCAGCCCCAGCATTTT. It yields the protein CAVPPRTAGQPQHF. The whole variable domain, remainder taken from reference TRBV28 and TRBJ1-5, is DVKVTQSSRYLVKRTGEKVFLECVQDMDHENMFWYRQDPGLGLRLIYFSYDVKMKEKGDIPEGYSVSREKKERFSLILESASTNQTSMYLCAVPPRTAGQPQHFGDGTRLSIL.

This clonotype was detected ten times or more. The chain has TRBV7-2 and TRBJ1-5; D is uncertain. Trimming removed 5 bases at V and 4 bases at J, with 9 bases between. Germline assignment: CDR1 SGHTA and CDR2 FQGNSA. The CDR3 length is 13 residues. CDR3 DNA sequence: TGTGCCAGCAGCATCGGCGGGAATCAGCCCCAGCATTTT. The encoded protein is CASSIGGNQPQHF. Using reference TRBV7-2 and TRBJ1-5 for the parts outside the CDR3, the full variable domain is GAGVSQSPSNKVTEKGKDVELRCDPISGHTALYWYRQSLGQGLEFLIYFQGNSAPDKSGLPSDRFSAERTGGSVSTLTIQRTQQEDSAVYLCASSIGGNQPQHFGDGTRLSIL.

This clonotype was seen only a few times. The CDR3 region has the DNA TGCAGCGCTGGGGGCAGGGGTTTTAACACTGAAGCTTTCTTT. It is translated as CSAGGRGFNTEAFF. The rearrangement links TRBV29-1 to TRBJ1-1, with a possible D match to TRBD1 (6 bases). The germline CDR1 and CDR2 sequences are SQVTM and ANQGSEA. The V end lost 7 bases, the J end lost 2 bases, and 17 bases lay between the germline ends. The CDR3 is 14 residues long.

This clonotype was counted a few times. The gene calls are TRBV7-9 and TRBJ2-3; no clear D gene. The germline V gene has CDR1 SEHNR and CDR2 FQNEAQ (reference sequence). Trimming stripped 6 bases from V and 4 bases from J, with 11 bases between. This CDR3 contains 13 residues. The CDR3 loop is CASSYSDADTQYF. The CDR3 DNA reads as TGTGCCAGCAGTTACTCCGATGCAGATACGCAGTATTTT.

This clonotype was seen repeatedly, ten times or more. The rearrangement joins TRBV11-2 to TRBJ2-1; D unclear. Germline V lookup: CDR1 SGHAT, CDR2 FQNNGV. Between the trimmed V and J ends, which lost 5 bases and 4 bases, there was a span of 9 bases. The CDR3 extends over 13 amino acids. The CDR3 reads CASSPRVYNEQFF. The CDR3 DNA reads as TGTGCCAGCAGCCCCCGGGTTTACAATGAGCAGTTCTTC.

This clonotype has only a few counts. J is TRBJ2-1 and V is TRBV7-3; 7 bases agree with TRBD1. CDR1 is SGHTA, CDR2 FQGTGA, per germline. This CDR3 has 15 residues. V trimming: 4 bases; J trimming: 6 bases; junction bases outside the gene matches: 9. CDR3 coding DNA: TGTGCCAGCAGCTCGGGGACAGTCGGTCTCAATGAGCAGTTCTTC. As protein: CASSSGTVGLNEQFF.

The sample holds many counts of this clonotype. This chain joins TRBV12-3 or TRBV12-4 and TRBJ2-1; TRBD2 aligns across 14 bases. This CDR3 is built from 15 residues. Trimming at V came to 3 bases and at J to 6 bases, leaving 1 base not matched to a gene. The CDR3 reads CASSLTSGRANEQFF. The CDR3 bases are TGTGCCAGCAGTTTGACTAGCGGGAGGGCCAATGAGCAGTTCTTC.

The V and J genes are TRBV5-1 and TRBJ1-5; tentative D call: TRBD1 (5 bases). CDR3 length: 14 amino acids. V lost 4 bases to trimming and J lost 1 base, with 9 bases between them. Germline CDR1 SGHRS, CDR2 YFSETQ. CDR3 sequence: CASSPEGSNQPQHF. In DNA form, the CDR3 reads TGCGCCAGCAGCCCTGAGGGGAGCAATCAGCCCCAGCATTTT.

There are a few counts of this clonotype. This CDR3 reads CSARDQSGGYGYTF. DNA of the CDR3: TGCAGTGCTAGAGATCAGTCAGGGGGCTATGGCTACACCTTC. V and J are TRBV20-1 and TRBJ1-2; 7 nucleotides line up with TRBD1. This CDR3 comprises 14 residues. The trim removed 0 bases at V and 4 bases at J, leaving 5 bases unmatched. CDR1 DFQATT and CDR2 SNEGSKA come from the germline V gene (reference sequence).